This TCR beta chain was captured by sequencing in a study of vaccination and CD4 T cells after COVID-19 (dated by TCRdb to the early 2020s). Regarding the study in general: Convalescent patients had a positive SARS-CoV-2 result on nasal swab PCR, and of these patients, fewer than ten had mild disease and one had severe disease. The convalescent cohort comprised six males and four females, including two Hispanic individuals, seven Caucasians, two Asians and one multiracial person. Two doses of either the Pfizer-BioNTech BNT162b2 vaccine (n=8) or the Moderna mRNA-1273 vaccine (n=2) were administered to participants. Post-COVID blood samples were collected from convalescent patients a median of around 96 days after diagnosis, with a range of about 30 to 161 days. Post-vaccine blood samples were obtained a median of around 67 days after the second vaccine dose, with a range of about 12 to 241 days. The cultures were stimulated with overlapping spike peptide pools from SARS-CoV-2 and from the common cold coronaviruses HCoV-NL63, HCoV-OC43 and HCoV-229E. In control cultures, a CEFX viral epitope pool was used as positive control, an HIV-1 Nef peptide pool was used as negative control, or no peptide was added. In 10 COVID-19 convalescent patients and a few infection-naive healthy vaccine recipients, researchers compared the spike-specific CD4+ TCR repertoire from before mRNA vaccination with the repertoire from after.

The germline V gene (reference sequence) gives CDR1 as SEHNR and CDR2 as FQNEAQ. V drops 7 bases and J drops 2 bases, leaving 21 bases in between. Its CDR3 holds 17 amino acids, cysteine through phenylalanine. The read is trimmed to its CDR3 DNA, 51 bases read in frame from base 1. Read against the paper, the sample's treatment or condition label means: roughly 11-day PBMC culture with coronavirus spike peptide pools or control peptides (ViraFEST assay). The ViraFEST assay, used in the study, expanded antigen-specific T cells with peptide pools and then identified the expanded clonotypes through TCR sequencing. Positive SARS-CoV-2 PCR tests in the convalescent patients dated from March to December 2020, before Alpha, Beta and Delta variants emerged in the United States. More than 1.5 million PBMCs per well were cultured in IMDM with roughly 5% human AB serum and roughly 10 IU/ml IL-2, plus 10 ug/ml peptide pools. On days 3 and 7, half of the culture medium was replaced with fresh IL-2-containing medium. CD4+ T cells were isolated after about 10 days of culture through negative selection using the EasySep CD4+ T cell isolation kit. PBMCs were separated from whole blood using Ficoll-Paque Plus gradient centrifugation and then either used fresh or cryopreserved at -140C. Culture conditions were generally each tested in triplicate wells.

Overall results and qualifications from the work: The median number of SARS-CoV-2-reactive clonotypes rose from fewer than 25 after infection to 35 to 45 after vaccination, but the change was not significant. Among the post-vaccine SARS-CoV-2-reactive clones in convalescent patients, a median approximately 90% showed up only after vaccination, which suggests vaccine-specific priming. The number of convalescent patients in the study was relatively small, and the study did not examine early timepoints following natural infection. Of the vaccine-specific clones in convalescent patients, 304 of 307, or nearly all, reacted only to SARS-CoV-2 spike and did not cross-react with common cold coronaviruses.

Concerning this clonotype itself: No antigen is known for it. There are no base qualities to consult, and no much larger clone falls within one base.

The library came from PCR. TCR sequencing of DNA from cultured CD4+ T cells used the Oncomine TCR Beta short-read assay at the Johns Hopkins FTIC core. The QIAamp micro DNA kit was used to extract genomic DNA from the cultured CD4+ T cells. Oncomine TCR Beta libraries from cultured CD4+ T cells were pooled using unique dual indexes and sequenced on an Illumina iSeq 100. Under the source paper's analysis protocol: Non-productive sequences were removed, and CDR3s not starting with C, not ending with F or W, or shorter than 7 amino acids were discarded. The MANAFEST web application was used to identify antigen-specific clonotypes by comparing peptide-stimulated wells against reference wells and other culture wells. To be called positive, a clone needed an FDR below 0.05, an odds ratio above 5, and a productive frequency above 0.1% in at least two of three replicate wells. A clonotype counted as cross-reactive if it showed significant expansion both in the SARS-CoV-2 spike wells and in at least one common cold coronavirus spike condition. Levenshtein distances (stringdist) and unrooted phylogenetic trees (ape) in R version 3.6.1 were used to assess CDR3 homology. TCRdb handled the public reads itself, with Q25 trimming in fastp and clone calling in MiXCR, and kept productive beta chains. Rows are combined by CDR3 protein, so each entry shows the most common genes and DNA. The V and J calls come from TCRdb's annotation, not from the publication. This sample holds about 10,000 distinct CDR3 sequences; 73% were observed only once. The biggest ten clones account for 6% to 9% of the sample.

Sequenced sample: CD4+ T cells from blood, cultured in vitro. The chain couples TRBV7-9 to TRBJ1-3, and possibly TRBD1, on 5 matching bases. The TCR comes from a human donor who had recovered from COVID-19. The DNA sequence is as follows: TGTGCCAGCATCACAACGCGGGGGAACCTGGCTGGAAACACCATATATTTT. The resulting protein is CASITTRGNLAGNTIYF.